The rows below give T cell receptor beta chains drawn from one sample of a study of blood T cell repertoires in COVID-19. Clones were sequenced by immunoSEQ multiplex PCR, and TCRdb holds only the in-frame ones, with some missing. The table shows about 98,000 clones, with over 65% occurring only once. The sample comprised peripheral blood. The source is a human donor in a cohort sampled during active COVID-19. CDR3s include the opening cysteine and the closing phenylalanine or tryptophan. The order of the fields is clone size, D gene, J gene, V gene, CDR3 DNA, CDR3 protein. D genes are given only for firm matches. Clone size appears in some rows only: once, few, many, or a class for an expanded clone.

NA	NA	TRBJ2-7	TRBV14	TGTGCCAGCAGCCCCTATAGGAGCCAAGAGCAGTACTTC	CASSPYRSQEQYF
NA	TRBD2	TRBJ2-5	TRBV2	TGTGCCAGCAGGGGACTAGCGGATACGCTTTCCGAGACCCAGTACTTC	CASRGLADTLSETQYF
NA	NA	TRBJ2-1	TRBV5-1	TGCGCCAGCAGCAAAGGGGGGGCCGGAATTAATGAGCAGTTCTTC	CASSKGGAGINEQFF
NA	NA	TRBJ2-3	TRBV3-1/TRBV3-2	TGTGCCAGCAGCGGGGATACTGGGAGAGTTAGCACAGATACGCAGTATTTT	CASSGDTGRVSTDTQYF
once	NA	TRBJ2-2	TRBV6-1	TGTGCCAGCAGTGAAGCGGGGGGGCTATTCACCGGGGAGCTGTTTTTT	CASSEAGGLFTGELFF
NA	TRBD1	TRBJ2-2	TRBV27	TGTGCCAGCAGCCGGCGGGCAGGGGGCGGCACCGGGGAGCTGTTTTTT	CASSRRAGGGTGELFF
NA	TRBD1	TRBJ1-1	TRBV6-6	TGTGCCAGCAGGGACAGGCTGAACACTGAAGCTTTCTTT	CASRDRLNTEAFF
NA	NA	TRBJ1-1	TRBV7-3	TGTGCCAGCAGCTCAAACAGGGAGACTGAAGCTTTCTTT	CASSSNRETEAFF
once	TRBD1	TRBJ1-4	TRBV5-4	TGTGCCAGCAGCTTGAATGGGGACAGCGTTAATGAAAAACTGTTTTTT	CASSLNGDSVNEKLFF
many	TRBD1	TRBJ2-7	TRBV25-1	TGTGCCAGCAGTTCTGCAGGGACAGGGAACCGCGAGCAGTACTTC	CASSSAGTGNREQYF
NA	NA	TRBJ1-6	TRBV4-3	TGCGCCAGCAGCCAAGATCGTCCCGGTTATAATTCACCCCTCCACTTT	CASSQDRPGYNSPLHF
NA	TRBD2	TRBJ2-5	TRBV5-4	TGTGCCAGCAGCGACCCGGCGGGGACTAAAGAGACCCAGTACTTC	CASSDPAGTKETQYF
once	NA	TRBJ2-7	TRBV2	TGTGCCAGCAGTGTTTCAGAACAGATCTACGAGCAGTACTTC	CASSVSEQIYEQYF
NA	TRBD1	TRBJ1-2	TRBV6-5	TGTGCCAGCACCACGGGAGGCAGGGGGCCCTATGGCTACACCTTC	CASTTGGRGPYGYTF
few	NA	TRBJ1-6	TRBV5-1	TGCGCCAGCAGCTTGGGTCGGACAAATCAGGCGAGTTCACCCCTCCACTTT	CASSLGRTNQASSPLHF
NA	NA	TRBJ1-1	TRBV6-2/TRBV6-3	TGTGCCAGCAGTAAAAATACAGGGTACACTGAAGCTTTCTTT	CASSKNTGYTEAFF
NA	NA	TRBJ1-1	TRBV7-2	TGTGCCAGCAGCTTATTCCCAGGGAAGAACACTGAAGCTTTCTTT	CASSLFPGKNTEAFF
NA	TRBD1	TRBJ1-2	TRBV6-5	TGTGCCAGCAGACAGACCGGGACAGGGAGGTATGGCTACACCTTC	CASRQTGTGRYGYTF
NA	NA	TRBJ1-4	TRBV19	TGTGCCAGTAGTAAGGCGGGTACCGCAACTAATGAAAAACTGTTTTTT	CASSKAGTATNEKLFF
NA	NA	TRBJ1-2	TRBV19	TGTGCCAGTAGTATATCCCCGCAGAGGGTCGATTTGGGCTACACCTTC	CASSISPQRVDLGYTF
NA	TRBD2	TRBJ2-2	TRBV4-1	TGCGCCAGCAGCCACCTAGCGGGGGGGCTTGGCACCGGGGAGCTGTTTTTT	CASSHLAGGLGTGELFF
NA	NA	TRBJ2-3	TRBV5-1	TGCGCCAGCCACGAGGGGGGGATAGTCACAGATACGCAGTATTTT	CASHEGGIVTDTQYF